One sample yielded the 26 T cell receptor beta chains listed below, sequenced in a study of shared clonotypes between healthy human individuals. Sequenced by immunoSEQ multiplex PCR; TCRdb stores in-frame clones only, minus some. The repertoire holds around 1.1 million clones, approximately 78% seen once, with under 0.8% in the top ten. The source material was memory CD4+ T cells from PBMCs. Subset reported: CD45RA-negative fraction. The receptors were gathered from a man between 18 and 29 years old in good health. Some clones in this sample may be carry-over from other donors' samples.

This chain uses TRBV10-1 with TRBJ1-1; D is perhaps TRBD1 (5 bases). V gave up 4 bases and J gave up 0 bases, with 9 bases separating them. CDR1 and CDR2 (germline): WNHNN, SYGVQD (reference sequence). The CDR3 consists of 14 residues. The CDR3 loop is CASSVGGVNTEAFF. In DNA, the CDR3 is TGCGCCAGCAGTGTCGGAGGGGTGAACACTGAAGCTTTCTTT.

Worth noting for this clone: Different DNA sequences within this sample yield the same CDR3. The chain has TRBV7-9 and TRBJ1-1; 7 nucleotides agree with TRBD1. Per germline, CDR1 SEHNR and CDR2 FQNEAQ (reference sequence). V lost 4 bases, J lost 5 bases, and 4 bases stayed unmatched. The CDR3 has 13 residues. The CDR3 DNA reads as TGTGCCAGCAGCTCCCAGGGGGGAACTGAAGCTTTCTTT. Its translation: CASSSQGGTEAFF.

This clone was recorded a few times. This chain connects TRBV9 to TRBJ2-5; 10 positions match TRBD1. Germline assignment: CDR1 SGDLS and CDR2 YYNGEE. The V and J ends lost 2 bases and 1 base, in that order; junction bases with no gene match: 5. This CDR3 has 16 amino acids. This chain's CDR3 is CASSVDRGGSQETQYF. CDR3 DNA: TGTGCCAGCAGCGTGGACAGGGGGGGGTCCCAAGAGACCCAGTACTTC.

The gene calls are TRBV5-1 and TRBJ2-3, with a possible D match to TRBD1 (6 bases). Germline values: CDR1 SGHRS, CDR2 YFSETQ. V gave up 4 bases and J gave up 5 bases, with 14 bases separating them. CDR3 length equals 14 residues. The CDR3 here is CASSEGGYGDTQYF. In DNA, the CDR3 is TGCGCCAGCAGCGAAGGGGGATATGGAGATACGCAGTATTTT.

This clone turned up a few times. The chain recombines TRBV30 with TRBJ2-2, with no clear D. V was pared by 2 bases and J by 1 base, with 5 bases between. Germline V gene data show CDR1 as GTSNPN and CDR2 as SVGIG (reference sequence). The CDR3 runs 13 residues. As DNA, the CDR3 is TGTGCCTGGAGTACGAAGAACACCGGGGAGCTGTTTTTT. Amino acids: CAWSTKNTGELFF.

The chain's CDR3 is CASSNGQGGLSYEQYF. The CDR3 nucleotides read TGCGCCAGCAGTAACGGACAGGGGGGTCTCTCCTACGAGCAGTACTTC. The chain is built from TRBV5-1 and TRBJ2-7; 10 bases match TRBD1. This CDR3 spans 16 amino acids. In germline, CDR1 is SGHRS, CDR2 YFSETQ. Trimming took 5 bases from V and 0 from J; bases not matched to a gene: 8.

The V gene is TRBV6-8, the J gene TRBJ2-5; no definite D call. The CDR3 has 13 amino acids. Trimming pared 5 bases from V and 1 base from J, leaving 8 bases between. Per germline, CDR1 MNHGY and CDR2 SAAAGT. The CDR3 loop reads CASSGSPQETQYF. The CDR3 DNA reads TGTGCCAGCAGTGGTAGTCCCCAAGAGACCCAGTACTTC.

The rearrangement joins TRBV6-5 to TRBJ1-2; the D is unclear. The CDR3 runs 16 residues. The germline V gene has CDR1 MNHEY and CDR2 SVGAGI. V lost 0 bases and J lost 4, with 15 bases in between. CDR3 residues: CASSYSSLGETYGYTF. CDR3 nucleotide sequence: TGTGCCAGCAGTTACTCTTCACTCGGTGAGACCTATGGCTACACCTTC.

The rearrangement joins TRBV11-2 to TRBJ2-4; D ambiguous. CDR1 and CDR2 (germline): SGHAT, FQNNGV. The CDR3 spans 16 residues. The germline V and J ends were trimmed by 1 base and 0 bases, with 10 bases remaining between them. DNA for the CDR3: TGTGCCAGCAGCTTAGTTTCTTTCCTAGCCAAAAACATTCAGTACTTC. It yields the protein CASSLVSFLAKNIQYF.

Comment on this clone: Other DNA sequences from this sample encode an identical CDR3 as well. The rearrangement uses TRBV19 and TRBJ1-5; 10 positions agree with TRBD1. CDR3 length: 14 residues. J lost 6 bases, V lost 3 bases, and 2 bases had no gene match. Germline V gene lookup returns CDR1 LNHDA and CDR2 SQIVND (reference sequence). The chain's CDR3 is CASSMTGGGQPQHF. The CDR3 DNA reads TGTGCCAGTAGTATGACAGGGGGCGGTCAGCCCCAGCATTTT.

The chain links TRBV28 to TRBJ1-2, with unresolved D. Germline V gene lookup returns CDR1 MDHEN and CDR2 SYDVKM. The CDR3 sequence is 12 residues long. The V and J ends lost 6 bases and 8 bases respectively, with 13 bases between them. CDR3 amino acids: CASSQTRHGYTF. CDR3 in DNA: TGTGCCAGCAGCCAAACGAGGCACGGCTACACCTTC.

V gene TRBV7-9 combines with J gene TRBJ1-2; D is unresolved. Germline V gene data show CDR1 as SEHNR and CDR2 as FQNEAQ (reference sequence). This CDR3 spans 13 amino acids. V shed 0 bases and J shed 8 bases, with 10 bases lying between them. This chain's CDR3 is CASSLARGYGYTF. The CDR3, as DNA: TGTGCCAGCAGCTTAGCGCGGGGATACGGCTACACCTTC.

This clone has just a few counts. V is TRBV28 and J is TRBJ1-1; D unclear. The CDR3 covers 13 residues. The V end lost 3 bases, the J end lost 4 bases, and 9 bases lay between the germline ends. Germline V gene sequence: CDR1 MDHEN, CDR2 SYDVKM. The DNA of the CDR3 is TGTGCCAGCAGTTTCTCCGGAGGCACTGAAGCTTTCTTT. This translates into CASSFSGGTEAFF. The full variable domain, its missing parts supplied by reference TRBV28 and TRBJ1-1, is DVKVTQSSRYLVKRTGEKVFLECVQDMDHENMFWYRQDPGLGLRLIYFSYDVKMKEKGDIPEGYSVSREKKERFSLILESASTNQTSMYLCASSFSGGTEAFFGQGTRLTVV.

There are many counts of this clone. V gene TRBV19 combines with J gene TRBJ1-5, with D possibly TRBD1 on 6 matching bases. The CDR3 is made up of 14 amino acids. CDR1 and CDR2 (germline): LNHDA, SQIVND (reference sequence). V lost 3 bases to trimming and J lost 7 bases, with 13 bases between them. The CDR3 coding sequence is TGTGCCAGTAGTATCGTGGGGGGCCGGCAGCCCCAGCATTTT. It translates to CASSIVGGRQPQHF. Full variable domain (missing parts from reference TRBV19 and TRBJ1-5): DGGITQSPKYLFRKEGQNVTLSCEQNLNHDAMYWYRQDPGQGLRLIYYSQIVNDFQKGDIAEGYSVSREKKESFPLTVTSAQKNPTAFYLCASSIVGGRQPQHFGDGTRLSIL.

The chain employs TRBV6-1 and TRBJ2-7; 8 nucleotides line up with TRBD1. The CDR3 consists of 14 residues. V shed 3 bases and J 2 bases; nucleotides not matched to a gene: 3. The germline CDR1 and CDR2 sequences are MNHNS and SASEGT. CDR3 sequence (DNA): TGTGCCAGCAGTGATTTACAGGGGGCCTACGAGCAGTACTTC. Encoded protein: CASSDLQGAYEQYF.

This clone was seen ten or more times. The V gene is TRBV7-8, the J gene TRBJ2-7; 7 bases map to TRBD1. Germline V gene sequence: CDR1 SGHVS, CDR2 FQNEAQ. The ends lost 5 bases at V and 0 bases at J; junction bases unmatched: 4. The CDR3 runs 14 residues. The CDR3 bases are TGTGCCAGCAGCAGGACAGGATTCTCCTACGAGCAGTACTTC. This gives the protein CASSRTGFSYEQYF.

This rearrangement joins TRBV5-1 to TRBJ2-1; TRBD1 aligns across 9 bases. The CDR3 length is 15 residues. Unmatched junction bases numbered 9, after V lost 3 bases and J lost 8 bases. CDR1 and CDR2 from the germline V gene are SGHRS and YFSETQ. DNA of the CDR3: TGCGCCAGCAGCTCGGGACAGGGCCCGTGGGATGAGCAGTTCTTC. Its translation: CASSSGQGPWDEQFF.

There are a few counts of this clone. This sequence joins TRBV4-3 and TRBJ2-1; D assignment may be TRBD1 or TRBD2 (5 bases each). The CDR3 spans 16 residues. The germline V gene has CDR1 LGHNA and CDR2 YSLEER. The germline V and J ends were trimmed by 0 bases and 7 bases, with 16 bases remaining between them. In DNA, the CDR3 is TGCGCCAGCAGCCAAGATTGGGACCCGTCATATAATGAGCAGTTCTTC. The encoded protein is CASSQDWDPSYNEQFF.

This clone was counted once. J is TRBJ1-6 and V is TRBV5-1, with D perhaps matching TRBD1 (5 bases). The V and J ends lost 5 bases and 7 bases respectively, with 13 bases between them. The CDR3 length is 14 residues. Germline CDR1 SGHRS, CDR2 YFSETQ. CDR3 coding DNA: TGCGCCAGCAGTCCCCAGGGAGGGAATTCACCCCTCCACTTT. Protein: CASSPQGGNSPLHF.

This clone appeared a single time. The rearrangement joins TRBV6-6 to TRBJ1-5; 9 bases map to TRBD1. CDR1 and CDR2 (germline): MNHNY, SVGAGI (reference sequence). V gave up 7 bases and J gave up 6 bases; unmatched junction bases: 13. This CDR3 is 16 amino acids long. The CDR3 DNA is TGTGCCAGCACCAAAACAGGGGGCGCTGGAGGTCAGCCCCAGCATTTT. This encodes CASTKTGGAGGQPQHF.

The chain employs TRBV2 and TRBJ2-7, with D perhaps TRBD1 or TRBD2 (5 bases each). The germline CDR1 and CDR2 sequences are SNHLY and FYNNEI. The V end lost 3 bases, the J end lost 5 bases, and 14 bases lay between the germline ends. The CDR3 has 14 amino acids. CDR3 nucleotide sequence: TGTGCCAGCAGTGATTCTGGGGGAGCGAACGAGCAGTACTTC. Translating it yields CASSDSGGANEQYF.

The chain uses TRBV4-3 and TRBJ1-4; no clear D gene. Germline-derived CDR1 and CDR2 are LGHNA and YSLEER. The V end lost 0 bases, the J end lost 7 bases, and 15 bases lay between the germline ends. The CDR3 consists of 16 residues. CDR3 sequence: CASSQDLVPRSEKLFF. In DNA form, the CDR3 reads TGCGCCAGCAGCCAAGATCTTGTTCCCCGGAGTGAAAAACTGTTTTTT.

The genes are TRBV5-1 and TRBJ2-5, with 7 bases that match TRBD1. This CDR3 has 15 amino acids. Germline V gene sequence: CDR1 SGHRS, CDR2 YFSETQ. Losses at the gene ends were 4 bases for V and 5 bases for J; bases not matched to a gene: 11. The CDR3 coding sequence is TGCGCCAGCAGCCCTGGGACAGCCTATTTGGAGACCCAGTACTTC. It translates to CASSPGTAYLETQYF.

The genes are TRBV4-1 and TRBJ2-7; either TRBD1 or TRBD2 may supply D (5 bases each). V was cut by 4 bases and J by 7 bases, with 23 bases left in between. Germline CDR1 reads MGHRA; CDR2 reads YSYEKL. This CDR3 has 16 residues. In DNA form, the CDR3 reads TGCGCCAGCAGCCTCTCCGGGACGGCCTTTCGAGGGGAGCAGTACTTC. It yields the protein CASSLSGTAFRGEQYF.

V usage is TRBV27 and J usage is TRBJ1-5, with D perhaps matching TRBD1 (6 bases). Trimming stripped 8 bases from V and 5 bases from J, with 16 bases between. Germline V gives CDR1 MNHEY, CDR2 SMNVEV (reference sequence). The CDR3 is made up of 14 amino acids. The chain's CDR3 is CASRGGRRDQPQHF. For the CDR3, the DNA is TGTGCCAGCCGTGGGGGCAGGAGAGATCAGCCCCAGCATTTT.

The V gene is TRBV20-1, the J gene TRBJ2-7; D is ambiguous. This CDR3 has 11 residues. In germline, CDR1 is DFQATT, CDR2 SNEGSKA (reference sequence). The CDR3 nucleotides are TGCAGGGTTGCCAGGCCCGACGAGCAGTACTTC. Protein sequence: CRVARPDEQYF.